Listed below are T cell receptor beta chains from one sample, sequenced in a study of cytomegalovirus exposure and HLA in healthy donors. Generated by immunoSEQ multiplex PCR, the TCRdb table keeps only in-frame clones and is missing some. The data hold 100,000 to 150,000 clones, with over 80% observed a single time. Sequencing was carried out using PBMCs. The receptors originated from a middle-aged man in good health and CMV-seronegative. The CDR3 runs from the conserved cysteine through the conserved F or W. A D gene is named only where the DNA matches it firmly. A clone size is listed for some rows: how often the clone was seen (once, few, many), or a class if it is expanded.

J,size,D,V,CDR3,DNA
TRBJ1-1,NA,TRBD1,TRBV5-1,CASRTGNTEAFF,TGCGCCAGCCGGACAGGGAACACTGAAGCTTTCTTT
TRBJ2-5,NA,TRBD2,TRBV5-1,CASSPLAGVEETQYF,TGCGCCAGCAGCCCGCTAGCGGGGGTCGAGGAGACCCAGTACTTC
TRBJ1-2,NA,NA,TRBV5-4,CASSFVTDFNYGYTF,TGTGCCAGCAGCTTCGTAACAGATTTTAACTATGGCTACACCTTC
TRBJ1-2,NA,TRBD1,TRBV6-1,CASSEDRGLNGYTF,TGTGCCAGCAGTGAAGACAGGGGATTGAATGGCTACACCTTC
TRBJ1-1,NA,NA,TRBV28,CASSFWGGAVAEAFF,TGTGCCAGCAGTTTTTGGGGGGGGGCGGTGGCTGAAGCTTTCTTT
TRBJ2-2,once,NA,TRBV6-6,CASSYGQQGTGELFF,TGTGCCAGCAGCTACGGACAGCAGGGGACCGGGGAGCTGTTTTTT
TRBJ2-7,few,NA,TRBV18,CASSPPLAVSYEQYF,TGTGCCAGCTCACCACCGTTAGCCGTCTCCTACGAGCAGTACTTC
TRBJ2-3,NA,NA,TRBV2,CASSESGWQTDTQYF,TGTGCCAGCAGTGAAAGTGGTTGGCAGACAGATACGCAGTATTTT
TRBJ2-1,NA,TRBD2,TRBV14,CASSQDRAGGRGEQFF,TGTGCCAGCAGCCAAGATCGGGCGGGGGGCCGGGGTGAGCAGTTCTTC
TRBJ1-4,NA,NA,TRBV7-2,CASSPGGAAANEKLFF,TGTGCCAGCAGCCCGGGGGGGGCCGCGGCTAATGAAAAACTGTTTTTT
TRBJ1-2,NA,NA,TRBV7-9,CASSLGGGHRYGYTF,TGTGCCAGCAGCTTAGGAGGGGGACACCGCTATGGCTACACCTTC
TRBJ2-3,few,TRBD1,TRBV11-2,CASSSQGASTDTQYF,TGTGCCAGCAGCAGTCAGGGGGCTAGCACAGATACGCAGTATTTT
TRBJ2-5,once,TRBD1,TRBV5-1,CASSLTGTGETQYF,TGCGCCAGCAGCTTAACCGGGACAGGAGAGACCCAGTACTTC
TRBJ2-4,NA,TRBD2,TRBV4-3,CASSQVYAGEAKNIQYF,TGCGCCAGCAGCCAAGTGTATGCGGGGGAAGCCAAAAACATTCAGTACTTC
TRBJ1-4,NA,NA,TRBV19,CASSIRRSNPNEKLFF,TGTGCCAGTAGTATTAGAAGATCCAACCCTAATGAAAAACTGTTTTTT
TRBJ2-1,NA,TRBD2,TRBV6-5,CASSQGLAETGEQFF,TGTGCCAGCAGTCAGGGACTAGCGGAGACGGGTGAGCAGTTCTTC
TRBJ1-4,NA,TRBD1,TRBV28,CASSSLGTAVNEKLFF,TGTGCCAGCAGTTCCCTGGGGACAGCCGTTAATGAAAAACTGTTTTTT
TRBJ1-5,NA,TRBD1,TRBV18,CASSTDRGQPQHF,TGTGCCAGCTCAACTGACAGGGGTCAGCCCCAGCATTTT
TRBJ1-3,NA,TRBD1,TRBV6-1,CASSGDRGFSGNTIYF,TGTGCCAGCAGTGGGGACAGGGGCTTCTCTGGAAACACCATATATTTT
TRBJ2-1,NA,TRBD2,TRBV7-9,CASSLVETSESPNEQFF,TGTGCCAGCAGCTTAGTTGAGACTAGCGAGTCCCCCAATGAGCAGTTCTTC
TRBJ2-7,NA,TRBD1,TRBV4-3,CASSQDRTGSYEQYF,TGCGCCAGCAGCCAAGATCGGACAGGATCCTACGAGCAGTACTTC
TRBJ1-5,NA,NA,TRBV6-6,CASRHLEGNQPQHF,TGTGCCAGCAGGCACCTGGAGGGCAATCAGCCCCAGCATTTT
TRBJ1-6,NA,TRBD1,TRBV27,CASRATGVGSPLHF,TGTGCCAGCAGGGCGACAGGGGTGGGTTCACCCCTCCACTTT
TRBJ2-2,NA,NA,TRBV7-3,CASSLRGNTGELFF,TGTGCCAGCAGCTTACGGGGGAACACCGGGGAGCTGTTTTTT
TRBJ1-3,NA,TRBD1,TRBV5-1,CASSVAPGQGGNTIYF,TGCGCCAGCAGCGTAGCTCCGGGACAGGGTGGAAACACCATATATTTT
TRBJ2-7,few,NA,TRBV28,CASSLSGANYEQYF,TGTGCCAGCAGTTTATCTGGGGCTAACTACGAGCAGTACTTC
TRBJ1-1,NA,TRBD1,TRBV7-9,CASSPYWTGGTWNTEAFF,TGTGCCAGCAGCCCATATTGGACAGGGGGCACGTGGAACACTGAAGCTTTCTTT
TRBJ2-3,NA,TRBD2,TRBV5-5,CASSWEGRDTDTQYF,TGTGCCAGCAGCTGGGAGGGGAGGGACACAGATACGCAGTATTTT
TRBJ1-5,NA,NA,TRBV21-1,CASSKDRDRAYSNQPQHF,TGTGCCAGCAGCAAAGACCGGGACAGGGCTTATAGCAATCAGCCCCAGCATTTT
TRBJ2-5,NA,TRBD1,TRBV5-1,CASSYGTGFETQYF,TGCGCCAGCAGCTACGGGACAGGGTTCGAGACCCAGTACTTC
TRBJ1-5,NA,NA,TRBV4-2,CASSQSTGPTLGNQPQHF,TGTGCCAGCAGCCAATCGACAGGTCCTACTTTGGGCAATCAGCCCCAGCATTTT